This TCR beta chain was recovered during a study of blood T cell repertoires in COVID-19. In the study's own analysis: Nucleated cell number was recorded as an estimate derived from reference gene primer amplification. Libraries were prepared by immunoSEQ multiplex PCR; TCRdb keeps only in-frame clonotypes and omits some of them. The V and J calls and clone size are taken from that table; D and trimming were inferred from the DNA. The table has 100,000 to 150,000 clones, approximately 80% seen once. This receptor was taken from a woman in her forties or fifties with acute or convalescent COVID-19. Input material: peripheral blood.

CDR3 loop: CASSLAGEGPQHF. The DNA for the CDR3 is TGTGCCAGCAGCTTGGCAGGGGAAGGGCCCCAGCATTTT. The gene calls are TRBV5-5 and TRBJ1-5; possibly TRBD1 for D (6 bases). V was pared by 0 bases and J by 9 bases, with 10 bases between. CDR3 size: 13 residues. Looked up from germline, CDR1 is SGHKS and CDR2 is YYEKEE (reference sequence).